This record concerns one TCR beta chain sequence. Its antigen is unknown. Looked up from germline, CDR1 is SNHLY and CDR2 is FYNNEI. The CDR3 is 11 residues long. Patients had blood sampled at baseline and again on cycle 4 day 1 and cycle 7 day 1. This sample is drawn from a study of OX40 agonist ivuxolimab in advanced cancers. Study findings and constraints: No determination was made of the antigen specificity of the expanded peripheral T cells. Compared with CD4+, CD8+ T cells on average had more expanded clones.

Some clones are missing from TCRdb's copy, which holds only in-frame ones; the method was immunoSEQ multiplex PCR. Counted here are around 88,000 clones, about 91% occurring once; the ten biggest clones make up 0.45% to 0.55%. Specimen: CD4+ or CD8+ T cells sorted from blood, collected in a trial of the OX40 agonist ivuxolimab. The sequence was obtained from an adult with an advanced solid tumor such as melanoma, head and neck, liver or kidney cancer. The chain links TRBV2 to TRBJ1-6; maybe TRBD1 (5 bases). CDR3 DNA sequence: TGTGCTACGCGGGGGAATTCACCCCTCCACTTT. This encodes CATRGNSPLHF.